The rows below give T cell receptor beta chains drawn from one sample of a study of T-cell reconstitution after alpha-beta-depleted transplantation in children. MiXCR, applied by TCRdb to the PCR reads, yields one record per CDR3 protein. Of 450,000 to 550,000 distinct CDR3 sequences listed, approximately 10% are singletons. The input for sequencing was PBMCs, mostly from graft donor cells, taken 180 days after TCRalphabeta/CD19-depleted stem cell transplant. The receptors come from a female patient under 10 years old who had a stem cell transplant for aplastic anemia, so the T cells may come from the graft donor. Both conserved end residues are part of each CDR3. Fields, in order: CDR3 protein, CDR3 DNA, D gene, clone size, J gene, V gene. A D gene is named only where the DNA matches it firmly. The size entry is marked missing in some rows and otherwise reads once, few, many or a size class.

CASSQDRKTANIQYF	TGCGCCAGCAGCCAAGATCGCAAGACAGCGAACATTCAGTACTTC	.	few	TRBJ2-4	TRBV4-3
CASSETGTAAEAFF	TGTGCCAGCAGTGAAACCGGGACAGCGGCTGAAGCTTTCTTT	TRBD1	.	TRBJ1-1	TRBV12-3/TRBV12-4
CSATRYEQFF	TGCAGTGCCACGAGGTATGAGCAGTTCTTC	.	few	TRBJ2-1	TRBV20-1
CSARDSLSSYEQYF	TGCAGTGCTAGAGATTCCCTGAGCTCCTACGAGCAGTACTTC	.	.	TRBJ2-7	TRBV20-1
CSVEAQERRGAFF	TGCAGCGTTGAAGCCCAGGAGCGGCGGGGGGCTTTCTTT	.	many	TRBJ1-1	TRBV29-1
CASSQLLIGTDRKLFF	TGCGCCAGCAGCCAGCTCTTAATAGGGACGGACAGAAAACTGTTTTTT	.	few	TRBJ1-4	TRBV4-1
CASRFRVETQYF	TGTGCCAGCAGATTCCGGGTAGAGACCCAGTACTTC	.	many	TRBJ2-5	TRBV5-6
CASSQEGLFRGVTGANVLTF	TGCGCCAGCAGCCAAGAGGGCCTTTTCCGGGGCGTCACTGGGGCCAACGTCCTGACTTTC	.	many	TRBJ2-6	TRBV4-3
CASGLRSEAFF	TGTGCTAGTGGTTTGCGGTCTGAAGCTTTCTTT	.	many	TRBJ1-1	TRBV12-5
CSVGASYNEQFF	TGCAGCGTTGGTGCATCCTACAATGAGCAGTTCTTC	.	many	TRBJ2-1	TRBV29-1
CASSHPWGANVLTF	TGTGCCAGCAGCCACCCATGGGGGGCCAACGTCCTGACTTTC	.	.	TRBJ2-6	TRBV7-9
CASSSGGHGNIQYF	TGTGCCAGCAGCTCCGGGGGCCACGGGAACATTCAGTACTTC	.	few	TRBJ2-4	TRBV7-2
CASSFRTGGRETQYF	TGTGCCAGCAGCTTTAGGACAGGGGGCCGGGAGACCCAGTACTTC	TRBD1	.	TRBJ2-5	TRBV5-6
CASSLQAGWETQYF	TGTGCCAGCAGCTTGCAGGCGGGATGGGAGACCCAGTACTTC	.	few	TRBJ2-5	TRBV7-9
CSATGTSGSSEQFF	TGCAGTGCAACCGGGACTAGCGGGAGTAGTGAGCAGTTCTTC	TRBD2	many	TRBJ2-1	TRBV20-1
CASSPRQGSNQPQHF	TGTGCCAGCAGTCCGCGGCAGGGTAGCAATCAGCCCCAGCATTTT	.	.	TRBJ1-5	TRBV25-1
CATIRGIRNTGELFF	TGTGCCACCATAAGAGGGATAAGGAACACCGGGGAGCTGTTTTTT	.	few	TRBJ2-2	TRBV12-3/TRBV12-4
CASSVAPGRSLEAFF	TGTGCCAGCAGCGTAGCTCCGGGACGGTCCTTAGAAGCTTTCTTT	.	many	TRBJ1-1	TRBV9
CSAEAGVGTEAFF	TGCAGCGCTGAGGCCGGGGTAGGGACTGAAGCTTTCTTT	.	few	TRBJ1-1	TRBV29-1
CASSLVRGRDQPQHF	TGTGCCAGCAGCTTAGTCCGCGGGAGGGATCAGCCCCAGCATTTT	.	.	TRBJ1-5	TRBV7-8